These T cell receptor beta chains were read from a single sample in a study of regulatory T cells in long-lasting Graves disease. TCRdb used MiXCR to reprocess the multiplex PCR reads, holding one entry per CDR3 protein. The data show about 460,000 distinct CDR3 sequences, with around a fifth seen just once and approximately 14% held by the top ten. The specimen was peripheral blood mononuclear cells (PBMCs), collected when the disease was refractory, from a patient treated with antithyroid drugs. All receptors come from a female donor with Graves disease. CDR3s include the opening cysteine and the closing phenylalanine or tryptophan. A D gene is named only where the DNA matches it firmly. Size values are once, few and many counts, or a class for expanded clones, and some rows have none.

j_call v_call clone_size cdr3_length d_call cdr3_aa cdr3_nt
TRBJ2-7 TRBV5-1 few 15 - CASSRVMDSTYEQYF TGCGCCAGCAGCAGGGTGATGGACAGCACCTACGAGCAGTACTTC
TRBJ2-6 TRBV6-5 few 17 - CASSYLTAGSGANVLTF TGTGCCAGCAGTTACTTGACAGCAGGCTCTGGGGCCAACGTCCTGACTTTC
TRBJ2-1 TRBV27 - 15 - CASKRFGPTNNEQFF TGTGCCAGCAAGCGGTTCGGGCCAACGAACAATGAGCAGTTCTTC
TRBJ2-7 TRBV12-3/TRBV12-4 many 13 - CASSPMEDYEQYF TGTGCCAGCAGCCCTATGGAGGACTACGAGCAGTACTTC
TRBJ2-5 TRBV27 many 16 TRBD1 CASRGWDRKAPETQYF TGTGCCAGCCGCGGGTGGGACAGGAAGGCCCCAGAGACCCAGTACTTC
TRBJ2-1 TRBV29-1 - 11 - CSSGAANEQFF TGCAGCTCCGGGGCGGCAAATGAGCAGTTCTTC
TRBJ2-7 TRBV20-1 - 14 TRBD1 CSATIPQGPYEQYF TGCAGTGCTACGATCCCACAGGGGCCTTACGAGCAGTACTTC
TRBJ1-2 TRBV24-1 few 16 - CATSDPGGSTRDGYTF TGTGCCACCAGTGATCCCGGCGGGTCGACCCGTGATGGCTACACCTTC
TRBJ2-5 TRBV7-3 many 15 TRBD1 CASSQFGTGQETQYF TGTGCCAGCAGCCAATTCGGGACAGGCCAAGAGACCCAGTACTTC
TRBJ1-6 TRBV20-1 few 15 - CSAHSGGQLNSPLHF TGCAGTGCCCATTCAGGCGGACAGTTGAATTCACCCCTCCACTTT
TRBJ1-1 TRBV6-2/TRBV6-3 - 11 - CASSYVTEAFF TGTGCCAGCAGTTACGTTACTGAAGCTTTCTTT
TRBJ1-4 TRBV12-3/TRBV12-4 few 14 - CASSRALRGEKLFF TGTGCCAGCAGTAGGGCCCTTAGGGGCGAAAAACTGTTTTTT
TRBJ2-7 TRBV5-5 few 14 TRBD1 CASNPDRGPYEQYF TGTGCCAGCAACCCGGACAGGGGGCCGTACGAGCAGTACTTC
TRBJ2-7 TRBV30 - 11 - CAWTGAEEQYF TGTGCCTGGACAGGGGCGGAGGAGCAGTACTTC
TRBJ2-1 TRBV12-3/TRBV12-4 many 16 - CATLSGEPLSYNEQFF TGTGCCACCCTTTCGGGGGAACCCCTCTCCTACAATGAGCAGTTCTTC
TRBJ2-2 TRBV30 - 15 - CAWSREQGNTGELFF TGTGCCTGGAGTAGGGAACAGGGGAACACCGGGGAGCTGTTTTTT
TRBJ1-4 TRBV20-1 many 16 - CSARPVWDDINEKLFF TGCAGTGCTAGACCGGTTTGGGACGATATTAATGAAAAACTGTTTTTT
TRBJ1-3 TRBV7-2 few 15 - CASSSQGVSGNTIYF TGTGCCAGCAGCTCCCAGGGTGTCTCTGGAAACACCATATATTTT
TRBJ2-7 TRBV9 few 14 TRBD1 CASSTGQAHYEQYF TGTGCCAGCAGCACCGGACAGGCCCACTACGAGCAGTACTTC
TRBJ1-2 TRBV6-6 many 13 - CASSYSRGAGYTF TGTGCCAGCAGTTACTCGCGGGGAGCTGGCTACACCTTC
TRBJ2-5 TRBV12-3/TRBV12-4 - 15 - CASSPLPGLQETQYF TGTGCCAGCAGTCCGTTACCGGGACTCCAAGAGACCCAGTACTTC
TRBJ1-4 TRBV12-3/TRBV12-4 many 14 - CASSQTATNEKLFF TGTGCCAGCAGCCAGACAGCAACTAATGAAAAACTGTTTTTT
TRBJ2-5 TRBV11-1 many 12 - CASSFSRETQYF TGTGCCAGCAGCTTCAGTAGGGAGACCCAGTACTTC
TRBJ1-1 TRBV28 many 11 - CASSYTAEAFF TGTGCCAGCAGTTACACCGCTGAAGCTTTCTTT
TRBJ2-5 TRBV24-1 many 15 TRBD1 CATSDTGQGMETQYF TGTGCCACCAGTGATACGGGACAGGGGATGGAGACCCAGTACTTC
TRBJ2-1 TRBV29-1 - 16 - CSVEDRVSSSYNEQFF TGCAGCGTTGAAGACAGGGTCTCCAGCTCCTACAATGAGCAGTTCTTC
TRBJ2-7 TRBV19 once 13 TRBD1 CASQPGQGASTYF TGTGCCAGCCAACCGGGACAGGGTGCGAGCACGTACTTC
TRBJ1-5 TRBV30 - 12 - CAWSEGRQPQHF TGTGCCTGGAGTGAGGGTCGTCAGCCCCAGCATTTT
TRBJ2-6 TRBV25-1 many 18 TRBD1 CAIGNPGQGAQGANVLTF TGTGCCATCGGGAATCCGGGACAGGGGGCGCAGGGGGCCAACGTCCTGACTTTC
TRBJ1-5 TRBV6-1 - 15 - CASTITGYSNQPQHF TGTGCCAGCACCATAACAGGGTATAGCAATCAGCCCCAGCATTTT
TRBJ1-2 TRBV6-1 many 13 TRBD1 CASSVTGGDGYTF TGTGCCAGCAGTGTCACAGGGGGCGATGGCTACACCTTC
TRBJ1-2 TRBV4-3 - 17 TRBD1 CASSPWTGLSSNYGYTF TGCGCCAGCAGCCCTTGGACAGGCTTGTCATCTAACTATGGCTACACCTTC
TRBJ2-7 TRBV20-1 - 14 TRBD1 CSANTGQGPYEQYF TGCAGTGCTAATACCGGACAGGGGCCATACGAGCAGTACTTC
TRBJ2-2 TRBV20-1 - 13 - CSASRGGVGELFF TGCAGTGCTTCTAGAGGGGGGGTTGGGGAGCTGTTTTTT
TRBJ1-4 TRBV20-1 many 13 - CSARVGPNEKLFF TGCAGTGCTAGAGTGGGTCCCAATGAAAAACTGTTTTTT
TRBJ2-1 TRBV20-1 once 15 TRBD2 CSARTTSGRVDEQFF TGCAGTGCTAGGACGACTAGCGGGAGGGTTGATGAGCAGTTCTTC
TRBJ1-5 TRBV19 many 15 - CASSLDAGDNQPQHF TGTGCCAGTAGTCTCGACGCAGGGGACAATCAGCCCCAGCATTTT
TRBJ2-1 TRBV20-1 few 12 - CSARSTSNEQFF TGCAGTGCTAGGAGTACTAGCAATGAGCAGTTCTTC
TRBJ1-1 TRBV12-3/TRBV12-4 many 14 TRBD1 CASRPGTGGTEAFF TGTGCCAGCAGACCAGGGACAGGGGGCACTGAAGCTTTCTTT
TRBJ2-3 TRBV20-1 - 14 - CSASGGSYVNTQYF TGCAGTGCTAGCGGGGGCTCTTATGTAAATACGCAGTATTTT
TRBJ2-2 TRBV12-5 - 12 - CASGSPSGELFF TGTGCTAGTGGTTCCCCGTCCGGGGAGCTGTTTTTT
TRBJ1-3 TRBV2 - 14 - CALARASSGNTIYF TGTGCCCTAGCAAGGGCATCCTCAGGAAACACCATATATTTT
TRBJ2-3 TRBV2 - 17 - CASSVLPGGTSTDTQYF TGTGCCAGCAGCGTGCTCCCGGGCGGTACTAGCACAGATACGCAGTATTTT
TRBJ2-7 TRBV6-5 - 13 - CASSYSQIYEQYF TGTGCCAGCAGTTACTCCCAGATCTACGAGCAGTACTTC
TRBJ1-2 TRBV3-1 - 13 - CASSQVGRGVYTF TGTGCCAGCAGCCAAGTTGGGCGGGGGGTCTACACCTTC
TRBJ2-7 TRBV20-1 - 15 TRBD1 CSAHQAGTGDVEQYF TGCAGTGCTCATCAGGCTGGGACAGGGGATGTCGAGCAGTACTTC
TRBJ2-7 TRBV6-9 few 16 - CASSYSNPLAGYEQYF TGTGCCAGCAGTTACTCGAACCCGTTGGCAGGCTACGAGCAGTACTTC
TRBJ2-1 TRBV6-9 - 14 - CASSYSNTYNEQFF TGTGCCAGCAGTTACTCGAACACCTACAATGAGCAGTTCTTC
TRBJ1-1 TRBV7-9 few 15 - CASSLTTTGRIEAFF TGTGCCAGCAGCTTAACGACTACAGGGCGTATTGAAGCTTTCTTT
TRBJ1-1 TRBV29-1 - 13 TRBD1 CSVAQTGRTEAFF TGCAGCGTTGCCCAGACAGGGAGAACTGAAGCTTTCTTT
TRBJ2-5 TRBV2 - 13 - CASSGTEGETQYF TGTGCCAGCAGTGGTACGGAGGGGGAGACCCAGTACTTC
TRBJ1-3 TRBV27 - 12 - CASSSPGSPSYF TGTGCCAGCAGTTCCCCCGGGTCCCCGTCATATTTT
TRBJ2-7 TRBV20-1 - 18 - CSASLLAPLTEETYEQYF TGCAGTGCTAGTCTGCTAGCTCCGTTGACAGAGGAAACCTACGAGCAGTACTTC
TRBJ1-1 TRBV7-2 few 11 - CASSQGSLAFF TGTGCCAGCAGCCAGGGCTCGTTGGCTTTCTTT
TRBJ1-2 TRBV30 - 14 - CAWSVQGHSYGYTF TGTGCCTGGAGTGTGCAGGGGCACAGCTATGGCTACACCTTC